A selection of T cell receptor beta chains follows, all from one sample in a study of T cell responses to AZD1222 COVID-19 vaccine. The protocol was immunoSEQ multiplex PCR, while the TCRdb copy is restricted to in-frame clones and leaves out a portion. The sample carries around 120,000 clones, roughly 91% recorded once. The input for sequencing was peripheral blood, taken 28 days after the second AZD1222 dose. The receptors were gathered from an adult who received the AZD1222 COVID-19 vaccine. Each CDR3 is given with its conserved first and last residue. Fields, in order: clone size, D gene, V gene, J gene, CDR3 DNA, CDR3 protein. A D gene is named only where the DNA matches it firmly. For some rows the clone size is stated as once, few or many, or as a class when expanded; others skip it.

clone size: .
D gene: .
V gene: TRBV4-3
J gene: TRBJ1-4
CDR3 DNA: TGCGCCAGCAGCCAAGATCCCGTAACAGATGCAACTAATGAAAAACTGTTTTTT
CDR3 protein: CASSQDPVTDATNEKLFF

clone size: .
D gene: .
V gene: TRBV3-1/TRBV3-2
J gene: TRBJ1-3
CDR3 DNA: TGTGCCAGCAGCCCGGGGGTGAGCTCTGGAAACACCATATATTTT
CDR3 protein: CASSPGVSSGNTIYF

clone size: few
D gene: .
V gene: TRBV6-5
J gene: TRBJ2-7
CDR3 DNA: TGTGCCAGCAGGAGAGGAGGGGACTACGAGCAGTACTTC
CDR3 protein: CASRRGGDYEQYF

clone size: .
D gene: .
V gene: TRBV27
J gene: TRBJ1-2
CDR3 DNA: TGTGCCAGCAGTTTTGTGGCAGGGAGCGGCTACACCTTC
CDR3 protein: CASSFVAGSGYTF

clone size: .
D gene: .
V gene: TRBV25-1
J gene: TRBJ1-2
CDR3 DNA: TGTGCCAGCAGTGATGGGGGTGGCTACACCTTC
CDR3 protein: CASSDGGGYTF

clone size: .
D gene: .
V gene: TRBV19
J gene: TRBJ2-3
CDR3 DNA: TGTGCCAGTAGTGCCGACAGCCTAGATACGCAGTATTTT
CDR3 protein: CASSADSLDTQYF

clone size: .
D gene: .
V gene: TRBV2
J gene: TRBJ2-6
CDR3 DNA: TGTGCCAGCAGTGAATGGGGGGCTGGGGCCAACGTCCTGACTTTC
CDR3 protein: CASSEWGAGANVLTF

clone size: .
D gene: .
V gene: TRBV5-6
J gene: TRBJ2-7
CDR3 DNA: TGTGCCAGCAGCCAAAAAGGGGTATCCTACGAGCAGTACTTC
CDR3 protein: CASSQKGVSYEQYF

clone size: .
D gene: .
V gene: TRBV7-9
J gene: TRBJ1-1
CDR3 DNA: TGTGCCAGCAGCTTACGAGGTAGCCAGGGACTTACTGAAGCTTTCTTT
CDR3 protein: CASSLRGSQGLTEAFF

clone size: .
D gene: .
V gene: TRBV6-6
J gene: TRBJ2-1
CDR3 DNA: TGTGCCAGCAGTTACGGGGGTTCCTACAATGAGCAGTTCTTC
CDR3 protein: CASSYGGSYNEQFF

clone size: .
D gene: .
V gene: TRBV6-1
J gene: TRBJ1-1
CDR3 DNA: TGTGCCAGCAGTGGGGGAGGGACCGACATGAACACTGAAGCTTTCTTT
CDR3 protein: CASSGGGTDMNTEAFF

clone size: .
D gene: TRBD1
V gene: TRBV7-9
J gene: TRBJ1-2
CDR3 DNA: TGTGCCAGCAGCCGACGGGACAGTGATTCCTATGGCTACACCTTC
CDR3 protein: CASSRRDSDSYGYTF

clone size: .
D gene: .
V gene: TRBV5-5
J gene: TRBJ2-7
CDR3 DNA: TGTGCCAGCAGCTTGGATCCTCGGAGCTCCTACGAGCAGTACTTC
CDR3 protein: CASSLDPRSSYEQYF

clone size: .
D gene: TRBD1
V gene: TRBV6-5
J gene: TRBJ1-1
CDR3 DNA: TGTGCCAGCAGCGGGACAGGGAGGGGAACTGAAGCTTTCTTT
CDR3 protein: CASSGTGRGTEAFF

clone size: once
D gene: .
V gene: TRBV12-3/TRBV12-4
J gene: TRBJ1-1
CDR3 DNA: TGTGCCAGCAGTTTAGATTGGGCTGAAGCTTTCTTT
CDR3 protein: CASSLDWAEAFF

clone size: once
D gene: .
V gene: TRBV5-6
J gene: TRBJ1-1
CDR3 DNA: TGTGCCAGCAGCTTTATTCCTATGGGAGGGGACACTGAAGCTTTCTTT
CDR3 protein: CASSFIPMGGDTEAFF

clone size: .
D gene: .
V gene: TRBV21-1
J gene: TRBJ2-7
CDR3 DNA: TGTGCCAGCAGCAAATGTGGTCGGAATACACAAGCCTACGAGCAGTACTTC
CDR3 protein: CASSKCGRNTQAYEQYF

clone size: once
D gene: .
V gene: TRBV11-2
J gene: TRBJ2-3
CDR3 DNA: TGTGCCAGCAGCCCAAAGCCCGAAGATACGCAGTATTTT
CDR3 protein: CASSPKPEDTQYF

clone size: .
D gene: .
V gene: TRBV19
J gene: TRBJ2-1
CDR3 DNA: TGTGCCAGTAGTATATCGGGGCAGAGGGAGCAGTTCTTC
CDR3 protein: CASSISGQREQFF

clone size: .
D gene: .
V gene: TRBV18
J gene: TRBJ2-5
CDR3 DNA: TGTGCCAGCTCACGCGGAACGAAAGAGACCCAGTACTTC
CDR3 protein: CASSRGTKETQYF

clone size: .
D gene: TRBD1
V gene: TRBV5-1
J gene: TRBJ1-2
CDR3 DNA: TGCGCCAGCAGACAGGGGGCTCTCTATGGCTACACCTTC
CDR3 protein: CASRQGALYGYTF

clone size: .
D gene: .
V gene: TRBV12-3/TRBV12-4
J gene: TRBJ2-7
CDR3 DNA: TGTGCCAGCAGTACACAGGGCCGCGAGCAGTACTTC
CDR3 protein: CASSTQGREQYF

clone size: .
D gene: .
V gene: TRBV18
J gene: TRBJ1-3
CDR3 DNA: TGTGCCAGCTCACCAGACTCCCCGTCGGCTGGAAACACCATATATTTT
CDR3 protein: CASSPDSPSAGNTIYF

clone size: .
D gene: .
V gene: TRBV12-3/TRBV12-4
J gene: TRBJ1-2
CDR3 DNA: TGTGCCAGCAGTGGAGACGGATCCTATGGCTACACCTTC
CDR3 protein: CASSGDGSYGYTF

clone size: .
D gene: .
V gene: TRBV19
J gene: TRBJ2-7
CDR3 DNA: TGTGCCAGTAACAATCCCCCTATGACCTACGAGCAGTACTTC
CDR3 protein: CASNNPPMTYEQYF

clone size: once
D gene: TRBD1
V gene: TRBV7-8
J gene: TRBJ2-3
CDR3 DNA: TGTGCCAGCAGCTTCGACAGGGACACAGATACGCAGTATTTT
CDR3 protein: CASSFDRDTDTQYF

clone size: many
D gene: .
V gene: TRBV15
J gene: TRBJ2-2
CDR3 DNA: TGTGCCACCAGCAGCGGCAGATTGAACACCGGGGAGCTGTTTTTT
CDR3 protein: CATSSGRLNTGELFF

clone size: .
D gene: TRBD1
V gene: TRBV10-1
J gene: TRBJ2-3
CDR3 DNA: TGCGCCAGCAGTGAGTCGGCAGGGGGCATGGCAGATACGCAGTATTTT
CDR3 protein: CASSESAGGMADTQYF

clone size: .
D gene: TRBD1
V gene: TRBV6-5
J gene: TRBJ2-7
CDR3 DNA: TGTGCCAGCAAAAGTCAGGGGGATTCCTTGTACTTC
CDR3 protein: CASKSQGDSLYF

clone size: .
D gene: .
V gene: TRBV6-5
J gene: TRBJ1-1
CDR3 DNA: TGTGCCAGCAGTTATTGGTCAGTTGAAGCTTTCTTT
CDR3 protein: CASSYWSVEAFF

clone size: .
D gene: .
V gene: TRBV7-6
J gene: TRBJ2-2
CDR3 DNA: TGTGCCAGCAGCTTAGGGCTCTCCAGGGGGGACGGGGAGCTGTTTTTT
CDR3 protein: CASSLGLSRGDGELFF

clone size: few
D gene: TRBD1
V gene: TRBV10-3
J gene: TRBJ1-2
CDR3 DNA: TGTGCCATCAGTAGCGACAGGGGCCACTATGGCTACACCTTC
CDR3 protein: CAISSDRGHYGYTF

clone size: .
D gene: TRBD1
V gene: TRBV4-1
J gene: TRBJ1-1
CDR3 DNA: TGCGCCAGCAGCCATACAGGGGCCCATGAAGCTTTCTTT
CDR3 protein: CASSHTGAHEAFF

clone size: .
D gene: TRBD1
V gene: TRBV7-9
J gene: TRBJ2-5
CDR3 DNA: TGTGCCAGCGGACTGGGGACAGCGGACGTGGAGACCCAGTACTTC
CDR3 protein: CASGLGTADVETQYF

clone size: .
D gene: .
V gene: TRBV27
J gene: TRBJ2-5
CDR3 DNA: TGTGCCAGCAGTTCCTACTTGGGGGGCGAGACCCAGTACTTC
CDR3 protein: CASSSYLGGETQYF

clone size: .
D gene: .
V gene: TRBV15
J gene: TRBJ1-2
CDR3 DNA: TGTGCCACCAGCAGAGAGCAAGGGGCCGCATTATATGGCTACACCTTC
CDR3 protein: CATSREQGAALYGYTF

clone size: .
D gene: TRBD1
V gene: TRBV5-5
J gene: TRBJ2-7
CDR3 DNA: TGTGCCAGCAGCTTACTGGCAGGGGGCTCCTACGAGCAGTACTTC
CDR3 protein: CASSLLAGGSYEQYF

clone size: .
D gene: .
V gene: TRBV7-2
J gene: TRBJ2-3
CDR3 DNA: TGTGCCAGCAGCTTAGTTCTTAGCGTCGTCGCAGATACGCAGTATTTT
CDR3 protein: CASSLVLSVVADTQYF

clone size: .
D gene: .
V gene: TRBV5-1
J gene: TRBJ2-5
CDR3 DNA: TGCGCCAGCAGCTTGGGGACTACAGGAGAGACCCAGTACTTC
CDR3 protein: CASSLGTTGETQYF

clone size: .
D gene: .
V gene: TRBV4-3
J gene: TRBJ1-2
CDR3 DNA: TGCGCCAGCAGCCAAGAGGAGGGGGTGTGGCATGGCTACACCTTC
CDR3 protein: CASSQEEGVWHGYTF

clone size: .
D gene: .
V gene: TRBV30
J gene: TRBJ1-3
CDR3 DNA: TGTGCCTGGAGTGTAACCGCAGCCACCTCTGGAAACACCATATATTTT
CDR3 protein: CAWSVTAATSGNTIYF

clone size: .
D gene: TRBD1
V gene: TRBV5-6
J gene: TRBJ2-2
CDR3 DNA: TGTGCCAGCAGAAGGGACAGGGCGCGGGAGCTGTTTTTT
CDR3 protein: CASRRDRARELFF

clone size: .
D gene: .
V gene: TRBV19
J gene: TRBJ1-2
CDR3 DNA: TGTGCCAGTAGTATTGGCGGGTTCTCGGGGTATGGCTACACCTTC
CDR3 protein: CASSIGGFSGYGYTF

clone size: .
D gene: TRBD1
V gene: TRBV15
J gene: TRBJ1-5
CDR3 DNA: TGTGCCACCAGCTTACTAGGGACAGGGGATCAGCCCCAGCATTTT
CDR3 protein: CATSLLGTGDQPQHF

clone size: .
D gene: .
V gene: TRBV4-3
J gene: TRBJ2-6
CDR3 DNA: TGCGCCAGCAGCCAGGAGGAGTGGGGGGAGGCTGGGGCCAACGTCCTGACTTTC
CDR3 protein: CASSQEEWGEAGANVLTF

clone size: .
D gene: TRBD2
V gene: TRBV10-1
J gene: TRBJ2-1
CDR3 DNA: TGCGCCAGCAGTCCAATGAATAGCGGGGGGGCCGTCAATGAGCAGTTCTTC
CDR3 protein: CASSPMNSGGAVNEQFF

clone size: .
D gene: .
V gene: TRBV3-1/TRBV3-2
J gene: TRBJ1-6
CDR3 DNA: TGTGCCAGCAGCCAAGGTGGGTTTAATTCACCCCTCCACTTT
CDR3 protein: CASSQGGFNSPLHF

clone size: .
D gene: TRBD2
V gene: TRBV7-2
J gene: TRBJ2-7
CDR3 DNA: TGTGCCAGCAGCTTAGCACTAGCGGGAGTAGTAGGAGAGCAGTACTTC
CDR3 protein: CASSLALAGVVGEQYF

clone size: .
D gene: .
V gene: TRBV5-5
J gene: TRBJ2-1
CDR3 DNA: TGTGCCAGCAGTCTCCCGGGTGAGCAGTTCTTC
CDR3 protein: CASSLPGEQFF

clone size: .
D gene: TRBD1
V gene: TRBV4-1
J gene: TRBJ1-2
CDR3 DNA: TGCGCCAGCACCCTTAGAGGACAGGGCGGCTATGGCTACACCTTC
CDR3 protein: CASTLRGQGGYGYTF

clone size: once
D gene: .
V gene: TRBV5-1
J gene: TRBJ1-1
CDR3 DNA: TGCGCCAGCAGCTTGGAGGCGGGATTGGTCACTGAAGCTTTCTTT
CDR3 protein: CASSLEAGLVTEAFF

clone size: .
D gene: .
V gene: TRBV3-1/TRBV3-2
J gene: TRBJ1-1
CDR3 DNA: TGTGCCAGCAGCCTCGGGGCCGGAGGCACTGAAGCTTTCTTT
CDR3 protein: CASSLGAGGTEAFF

clone size: .
D gene: .
V gene: TRBV6-2/TRBV6-3
J gene: TRBJ1-1
CDR3 DNA: TGTGCCAGCAGCCGAGGCGCCTTGAACACTGAAGCTTTCTTT
CDR3 protein: CASSRGALNTEAFF

clone size: .
D gene: TRBD1
V gene: TRBV11-2
J gene: TRBJ2-1
CDR3 DNA: TGTGCCAGCAGCTTAGGCCGGGACAGAAACTACAATGAGCAGTTCTTC
CDR3 protein: CASSLGRDRNYNEQFF

clone size: once
D gene: .
V gene: TRBV2
J gene: TRBJ1-6
CDR3 DNA: TGTGCCAGCACAAACAGGGCCAATTCACCCCTCCACTTT
CDR3 protein: CASTNRANSPLHF

clone size: .
D gene: .
V gene: TRBV29-1
J gene: TRBJ2-1
CDR3 DNA: TGCAGCGCGACCGGGACATGGATGGATGAGCAGTTCTTC
CDR3 protein: CSATGTWMDEQFF

clone size: .
D gene: .
V gene: TRBV2
J gene: TRBJ2-6
CDR3 DNA: TGTGCCAGCATGCCCTCCAGGGCTGGGGCCAACGTCCTGACTTTC
CDR3 protein: CASMPSRAGANVLTF

clone size: .
D gene: TRBD1
V gene: TRBV5-1
J gene: TRBJ1-2
CDR3 DNA: TGCGCCAGCACCCACGGGACAGGCCCCAACTATGGCTACACCTTC
CDR3 protein: CASTHGTGPNYGYTF

clone size: .
D gene: .
V gene: TRBV5-5
J gene: TRBJ1-4
CDR3 DNA: TGTGCCAGCAGCTCACAGGCGCTACTTTCTAATGAAAAACTGTTTTTT
CDR3 protein: CASSSQALLSNEKLFF